This is a list of T cell receptor beta chains from one sample in a study of blood T cell repertoires in COVID-19. Assay used: immunoSEQ multiplex PCR; TCRdb lists only in-frame clones, some missing. The profile shows about 360,000 clones, about 86% of them singletons. Sequenced: peripheral blood. All receptors derive from a woman aged 60-70 years with COVID-19, enrolled during active disease. Both conserved end residues are part of each CDR3. Fields, in order: clone size, V gene, J gene, D gene, CDR3 DNA, CDR3 protein. The D gene is left open where the match is weak. The listing skips clone size in some rows; elsewhere it reads once, few, many or a size class.

-,TRBV4-1,TRBJ1-6,-,TGCGCCAGCAGCCCCTTCGCAGTAAATTCACCCCTCCACTTT,CASSPFAVNSPLHF
-,TRBV27,TRBJ2-5,-,TGTGCCAGCAGTCAAAACCGGTACAGGGACCAAGAGACCCAGTACTTC,CASSQNRYRDQETQYF
-,TRBV12-5,TRBJ2-3,TRBD2,TGTGCTAGTGGGCCGGGGGGGCCGGGCACAGATACGCAGTATTTT,CASGPGGPGTDTQYF
-,TRBV29-1,TRBJ2-1,TRBD1,TGCAGCGTTGATGGGGGATCCGGGACAGGGAAGTTCTTC,CSVDGGSGTGKFF
-,TRBV11-1,TRBJ1-1,-,TGTGCCAGCAGCTCCCTAGGCAGGGGATCGGCTGAAGCTTTCTTT,CASSSLGRGSAEAFF
-,TRBV6-5,TRBJ2-7,TRBD1,TGTGCCAGCAGCCTACTCCCCGGGACAGGAGTCGAGCAGTACTTC,CASSLLPGTGVEQYF
-,TRBV12-5,TRBJ2-7,TRBD1,TGTGCTAGTGGTGGGACAGGGTATGACGAGCAGTACTTC,CASGGTGYDEQYF
-,TRBV6-5,TRBJ2-5,TRBD2,TGTGCCACCGGGCCGGGACTAGCGGCTCAAGAGACCCAGTACTTC,CATGPGLAAQETQYF
-,TRBV4-1,TRBJ1-5,TRBD1,TGCGCCAGCAGCCAAACGGACAGGATAACCCGGGAACGGCATTTT,CASSQTDRITRERHF
-,TRBV6-5,TRBJ1-1,-,TGTGCCAGCAGTTACTCGTTGGAGGGGCCTGAAGCTTTCTTT,CASSYSLEGPEAFF
-,TRBV3-1/TRBV3-2,TRBJ2-3,-,TGTGCCAGCAGCCAAGATTTCGGGGGGCTGGGAGCAGATACGCAGTATTTT,CASSQDFGGLGADTQYF
-,TRBV6-5,TRBJ2-4,-,TGTGCCAGCAGTTACACAGGCGGCAAAAACATTCAGTACTTC,CASSYTGGKNIQYF
-,TRBV5-6,TRBJ2-7,-,TGTGCCAGCAGCTTGGCAGGGGTACTCGAGCAGTACTTC,CASSLAGVLEQYF
-,TRBV5-1,TRBJ2-7,-,TGCGCCAGCAGCTTGGTGCCTAGCTCCTACGAGCAGTACTTC,CASSLVPSSYEQYF
-,TRBV7-9,TRBJ1-6,-,TGTGCCAGCAGCTTAACGCAGGGGTTGCTGAATCCCCTCCACTTT,CASSLTQGLLNPLHF
-,TRBV3-1/TRBV3-2,TRBJ2-3,TRBD2,TGTGCCAGCAGCCAAATACGGGGGGAGGGGACGCAGTATTTT,CASSQIRGEGTQYF
-,TRBV30,TRBJ1-2,TRBD1,TGTGCCTGGAGTGTAGGGGACAGATATGGCTACACCTTC,CAWSVGDRYGYTF
-,TRBV11-3,TRBJ2-5,-,TGTGCCAGCAGCTTGCTTCTTTGGGGCCCGGAGGGAGAGACCCAGTACTTC,CASSLLLWGPEGETQYF
-,TRBV7-9,TRBJ2-1,TRBD2,TGTGCCAGCAGCCGGAGCGGGGACTCCTACAATGAGCAGTTCTTC,CASSRSGDSYNEQFF
-,TRBV4-1,TRBJ1-2,TRBD1,TGCGCCAGCAGCGGGGGGGGACAGGGGGCAATTGGCTACACCTTC,CASSGGGQGAIGYTF
-,TRBV6-5,TRBJ2-1,-,TGTGCCAGCGCGGAGAATGAGCAGTTCTTC,CASAENEQFF
-,TRBV4-2,TRBJ2-3,-,TGTGCCAGCAGCCCCAAGCGGGGCACAGATACGCAGTATTTT,CASSPKRGTDTQYF
few,TRBV11-2,TRBJ1-3,TRBD1,TGTGCCAGCAGCGGGCTCCGTGCCTCCGGGACAGGGACAGGAAACACCATATATTTT,CASSGLRASGTGTGNTIYF
medium-sized,TRBV18,TRBJ1-1,TRBD1,TGTGCCAGCTCACCCCGGACAGGGACAGCTTTCTTT,CASSPRTGTAFF
-,TRBV7-8,TRBJ1-3,-,TGTGCCAGCAGCTTAACCCGCCCCGGGAACACCATATATTTT,CASSLTRPGNTIYF
-,TRBV5-6,TRBJ1-2,TRBD1,TGTGCCAGCAGCTTACGACAGGGGTATGGCTACACCTTC,CASSLRQGYGYTF
-,TRBV4-2,TRBJ2-1,-,TGTGCCAGCAGCCAAGAGTCACAGAAGGAAGACAATGAGCAGTTCTTC,CASSQESQKEDNEQFF
-,TRBV28,TRBJ1-5,-,TGTGCCAGCAGTTCCCTCGGAGGCGGCAATCAGCCCCAGCATTTT,CASSSLGGGNQPQHF
few,TRBV18,TRBJ1-3,TRBD1,TGTGCCAGCTCGCCGGACAGGGTATCTGGAAACACCATATATTTT,CASSPDRVSGNTIYF
-,TRBV27,TRBJ2-7,-,TGTGCCAGCAGTTTCGGCAGGGATGACTACGAGCAGTACTTC,CASSFGRDDYEQYF
-,TRBV6-1,TRBJ1-5,-,TGTGCCAGCAGTGATAGCTATAGCAATCAGCCCCAGCATTTT,CASSDSYSNQPQHF
-,TRBV9,TRBJ1-1,TRBD1,TGTGCCAGCAGCGTAGTGGGACAGGGGATCGCTGAAGCTTTCTTT,CASSVVGQGIAEAFF
-,TRBV6-6,TRBJ1-1,-,TGTGCCAGCAGCTCCTACGGGGTCGACACTGAAGCTTTCTTT,CASSSYGVDTEAFF
-,TRBV5-4,TRBJ1-4,-,TGTGCCAGCAGCTCCAAACAGGGAAGTGGGGGCAATGAAAAACTGTTTTTT,CASSSKQGSGGNEKLFF
-,TRBV6-6,TRBJ1-5,TRBD1,TGTGCCAGCAGTTCAAAGGGACAGGGTGTCAATCAGCCCCAGCATTTT,CASSSKGQGVNQPQHF
-,TRBV5-1,TRBJ1-4,-,TGCGCCAGCAGCCCTTTGAGGGATAATGAAAAACTGTTTTTT,CASSPLRDNEKLFF
-,TRBV18,TRBJ2-7,TRBD2,TGTGCCAGCTCCGGGACTAGCGGGTCCTCCGAGCAGTACTTC,CASSGTSGSSEQYF
-,TRBV28,TRBJ1-6,TRBD1,TGTGCCAGCAGTCCCAGGGGGGCTTCCTCCTATAATTCACCCCTCCACTTT,CASSPRGASSYNSPLHF
-,TRBV5-1,TRBJ1-2,-,TGCGCCAGCAGCTTCTCGGTAGCTAACTATGGCTACACCTTC,CASSFSVANYGYTF
-,TRBV5-5,TRBJ2-7,-,TGTGCCAGCAGCTTGGATGACACCTACGAGCAGTACTTC,CASSLDDTYEQYF
-,TRBV27,TRBJ1-3,TRBD1,TGTGCCAGCAAGCGGACAGGGGGGACTGGAAACACCATATATTTT,CASKRTGGTGNTIYF
-,TRBV10-3,TRBJ2-3,TRBD2,TGTGCCATCAGGGAAGCGGGGGGGCCGAATACGCAGTATTTT,CAIREAGGPNTQYF
-,TRBV12-3/TRBV12-4,TRBJ2-3,-,TGTGCCAGTGCCCCGGGGAATACGCAGTATTTT,CASAPGNTQYF
-,TRBV6-1,TRBJ1-2,-,TGTGCCAGCAGTGAAGCCTCGACAGCCAGTTATGGCTACACCTTC,CASSEASTASYGYTF
-,TRBV15,TRBJ1-1,TRBD1,TGTGCCACCAGCGGGGACAGGGTGAGCACTGAAGCTTTCTTT,CATSGDRVSTEAFF
-,TRBV3-1/TRBV3-2,TRBJ2-1,TRBD2,TGTGCCAGCAGCTGGGGGGGTCCGAGCTCCTACAATGAGCAGTTCTTC,CASSWGGPSSYNEQFF